Detailed here is one T cell receptor beta chain. The antigen remains undetermined. This entry is derived from a study of PD-1 blockade in classical Hodgkin lymphoma. Findings and limits, study-wide: CD4+ TCR diversity rose significantly by C4D1, and CD8+ TCR diversity did not. Patients newly diagnosed and complete responders had comparable baseline diversity. In newly diagnosed patients, baseline TCR diversity was reportedly below that of healthy donors.

CDR1 is SGHNT, CDR2 YYREEE, per germline (reference sequence). Unmatched junction bases numbered 1, after V lost 5 bases and J lost 2 bases. This CDR3 has 15 residues. The time point denotes: cycle 4 day 1 (C4D1), after more than five weeks of nivolumab. Every patient experienced relapse after autologous stem cell transplantation, and brentuximab vedotin exposure varied. Complete response, partial response or progressive disease constituted the best responses recorded. Data came from immunoSEQ multiplex PCR; TCRdb stores just in-frame clones and leaves some out. Of some 96,000 clones listed, 93% are singletons.

This sequence joins TRBV5-4 and TRBJ2-2, with 12 bases that match TRBD2. This TCR was recovered from a human donor with classical Hodgkin lymphoma. This specimen consisted of peripheral blood mononuclear cells (PBMCs), obtained before the fourth cycle of nivolumab. CDR3 loop: CASRGLAGNTGELFF. The CDR3 DNA reads TGTGCCAGCAGAGGACTAGCGGGAAACACCGGGGAGCTGTTTTTT.